These T cell receptor beta chains were read from a single sample in a study of Graves' ophthalmopathy and Graves' hyperthyroidism. MiXCR, run by TCRdb on the multiplex PCR reads, gives a single entry per CDR3 protein. Of over a million distinct CDR3 sequences listed, less than 45% are singletons. Input material: peripheral blood or thyroid tissue (not recorded which). Receptors were obtained from an adult man with Graves' hyperthyroidism. Each CDR3 is given with its conserved first and last residue. A D gene is named only where the DNA matches it firmly. Part of the rows lack a size; the others show once, few, many or a class for expanded clones.

v_call: TRBV29-1
d_call: .
j_call: TRBJ2-5
cdr3_length: 13
clone_size: .
cdr3_aa: CSVELGTFGTQYF
cdr3_nt: TGCAGCGTTGAACTGGGCACGTTTGGGACCCAGTACTTC

v_call: TRBV10-3
d_call: TRBD1
j_call: TRBJ2-3
cdr3_length: 14
clone_size: .
cdr3_aa: CAGGTGAGQDTQYF
cdr3_nt: TGTGCCGGGGGGACAGGGGCCGGGCAAGATACGCAGTATTTT

v_call: TRBV19
d_call: .
j_call: TRBJ1-2
cdr3_length: 15
clone_size: many
cdr3_aa: CASSIRPGLRDGYTF
cdr3_nt: TGTGCCAGTAGTATAAGGCCAGGGCTCCGGGATGGCTACACCTTC

v_call: TRBV2
d_call: .
j_call: TRBJ1-5
cdr3_length: 15
clone_size: many
cdr3_aa: CASSEFQGMGGPQHF
cdr3_nt: TGTGCCAGCAGTGAGTTCCAGGGAATGGGAGGGCCCCAGCATTTT

v_call: TRBV4-3
d_call: .
j_call: TRBJ2-7
cdr3_length: 14
clone_size: many
cdr3_aa: CASSQGTLAGEQYF
cdr3_nt: TGCGCCAGCAGCCAAGGGACTTTGGCAGGCGAGCAGTACTTC

v_call: TRBV5-5
d_call: .
j_call: TRBJ1-1
cdr3_length: 13
clone_size: .
cdr3_aa: CASGLSDQAEAFF
cdr3_nt: TGTGCCAGCGGCCTCAGTGATCAAGCTGAAGCTTTCTTT

v_call: TRBV20-1
d_call: .
j_call: TRBJ2-7
cdr3_length: 13
clone_size: many
cdr3_aa: CSARDLGTRLKYF
cdr3_nt: TGCAGTGCTAGAGACCTCGGGACACGGCTCAAGTACTTC

v_call: TRBV7-8
d_call: TRBD1
j_call: TRBJ1-2
cdr3_length: 14
clone_size: .
cdr3_aa: CASSLGTGFYGYTF
cdr3_nt: TGTGCCAGCAGCTTAGGGACAGGCTTCTATGGCTACACCTTC

v_call: TRBV10-1
d_call: .
j_call: TRBJ2-7
cdr3_length: 16
clone_size: many
cdr3_aa: CASSESRRGRRYEQYF
cdr3_nt: TGCGCCAGCAGTGAGTCCCGGAGGGGGAGACGCTACGAGCAGTACTTC

v_call: TRBV7-9
d_call: .
j_call: TRBJ1-4
cdr3_length: 13
clone_size: .
cdr3_aa: CASSPAGSEKLFF
cdr3_nt: TGTGCCAGCAGCCCTGCCGGGAGTGAAAAACTGTTTTTT

v_call: TRBV27
d_call: TRBD1
j_call: TRBJ1-5
cdr3_length: 15
clone_size: .
cdr3_aa: CASSLMGQHNQPQHF
cdr3_nt: TGTGCCAGCAGTTTGATGGGACAGCACAATCAGCCCCAGCATTTT

v_call: TRBV2
d_call: .
j_call: TRBJ2-7
cdr3_length: 16
clone_size: many
cdr3_aa: CASWGRGGRKPYEQYF
cdr3_nt: TGTGCCAGCTGGGGCAGGGGCGGGAGAAAACCCTACGAGCAGTACTTC

v_call: TRBV5-1
d_call: TRBD2
j_call: TRBJ2-5
cdr3_length: 17
clone_size: .
cdr3_aa: CASSILGTSGRRETQYF
cdr3_nt: TGCGCCAGCAGCATCCTAGGGACTAGCGGGAGACGTGAGACCCAGTACTTC

v_call: TRBV19
d_call: TRBD1
j_call: TRBJ2-7
cdr3_length: 14
clone_size: many
cdr3_aa: CASSAPGQSYEQYF
cdr3_nt: TGTGCCAGTAGTGCCCCGGGACAGAGCTACGAGCAGTACTTC

v_call: TRBV25-1
d_call: .
j_call: TRBJ1-5
cdr3_length: 11
clone_size: .
cdr3_aa: CASSDRETQHF
cdr3_nt: TGTGCCAGCAGTGACAGGGAGACCCAGCATTTT

v_call: TRBV19
d_call: TRBD1
j_call: TRBJ1-5
cdr3_length: 13
clone_size: few
cdr3_aa: CASLTGSNQPQHF
cdr3_nt: TGTGCCAGTCTGACAGGGAGCAATCAGCCCCAGCATTTT

v_call: TRBV20-1
d_call: TRBD1
j_call: TRBJ1-6
cdr3_length: 15
clone_size: many
cdr3_aa: CSAGGDSSYNSPLHF
cdr3_nt: TGCAGTGCTGGGGGGGACAGCTCCTATAATTCACCCCTCCACTTT

v_call: TRBV19
d_call: TRBD2
j_call: TRBJ2-7
cdr3_length: 15
clone_size: .
cdr3_aa: CASSISQGGTYEQYF
cdr3_nt: TGTGCCAGTAGTATTTCCCAGGGAGGGACCTACGAGCAGTACTTC

v_call: TRBV5-6
d_call: TRBD2
j_call: TRBJ2-5
cdr3_length: 17
clone_size: .
cdr3_aa: CASSLATASGIEETRYF
cdr3_nt: TGTGCCAGCAGCTTGGCCACGGCTAGCGGAATCGAAGAGACCCGGTACTTC

v_call: TRBV7-8
d_call: .
j_call: TRBJ1-4
cdr3_length: 15
clone_size: many
cdr3_aa: CASSVSLGTNEKLFF
cdr3_nt: TGTGCCAGCAGCGTTTCTTTGGGGACTAATGAAAAACTGTTTTTT

v_call: TRBV10-3
d_call: .
j_call: TRBJ2-7
cdr3_length: 11
clone_size: .
cdr3_aa: CAIRQGYEQYF
cdr3_nt: TGTGCCATCAGGCAGGGTTACGAGCAGTACTTC

v_call: TRBV5-4
d_call: .
j_call: TRBJ2-7
cdr3_length: 13
clone_size: many
cdr3_aa: CASSLPYSYEQYF
cdr3_nt: TGTGCCAGCAGCTTGCCATACTCCTACGAGCAGTACTTC

v_call: TRBV5-1
d_call: .
j_call: TRBJ1-6
cdr3_length: 16
clone_size: .
cdr3_aa: CASSLDTMDYNSPLHF
cdr3_nt: TGCGCCAGCAGCTTGGACACAATGGATTATAATTCACCCCTCCACTTT

v_call: TRBV4-2
d_call: TRBD2
j_call: TRBJ2-2
cdr3_length: 14
clone_size: .
cdr3_aa: CASSQRLASGELFF
cdr3_nt: TGTGCCAGCAGCCAAAGACTAGCCTCCGGGGAGCTGTTTTTT

v_call: TRBV7-8
d_call: .
j_call: TRBJ2-7
cdr3_length: 15
clone_size: .
cdr3_aa: CASSSTRDLTYEQYF
cdr3_nt: TGTGCCAGCAGCTCCACTCGGGACTTAACCTACGAGCAGTACTTC

v_call: TRBV25-1
d_call: .
j_call: TRBJ2-7
cdr3_length: 13
clone_size: .
cdr3_aa: CASSSSAPYEQYF
cdr3_nt: TGTGCCAGCAGTAGCAGTGCCCCCTACGAGCAGTACTTC

v_call: TRBV5-6
d_call: TRBD1
j_call: TRBJ2-5
cdr3_length: 15
clone_size: .
cdr3_aa: CASSSGQGAWETQYF
cdr3_nt: TGTGCCAGCAGCTCTGGACAGGGGGCGTGGGAGACCCAGTACTTC

v_call: TRBV29-1
d_call: .
j_call: TRBJ1-2
cdr3_length: 12
clone_size: .
cdr3_aa: CSLANREGGYTF
cdr3_nt: TGCAGCTTGGCCAACAGGGAGGGTGGCTACACCTTC

v_call: TRBV10-3
d_call: TRBD1
j_call: TRBJ2-5
cdr3_length: 15
clone_size: few
cdr3_aa: CAISAGTMTGETQYF
cdr3_nt: TGTGCCATCAGTGCGGGCACAATGACAGGGGAGACCCAGTACTTC

v_call: TRBV4-3
d_call: .
j_call: TRBJ1-5
cdr3_length: 15
clone_size: .
cdr3_aa: CASSQESRDDQPQHF
cdr3_nt: TGCGCCAGCAGCCAAGAGAGCAGAGATGATCAGCCCCAGCATTTT

v_call: TRBV7-9
d_call: .
j_call: TRBJ1-3
cdr3_length: 11
clone_size: many
cdr3_aa: CASSFGHTIYF
cdr3_nt: TGTGCCAGCAGCTTCGGCCACACCATATATTTT

v_call: TRBV4-1
d_call: .
j_call: TRBJ2-2
cdr3_length: 12
clone_size: few
cdr3_aa: CASSHGDGELFF
cdr3_nt: TGCGCCAGCAGCCACGGGGACGGGGAGCTGTTTTTT

v_call: TRBV29-1
d_call: TRBD1
j_call: TRBJ1-1
cdr3_length: 12
clone_size: .
cdr3_aa: CSVTGATNEAFF
cdr3_nt: TGCAGCGTGACAGGGGCAACTAATGAAGCTTTCTTT

v_call: TRBV7-9
d_call: .
j_call: TRBJ1-6
cdr3_length: 13
clone_size: many
cdr3_aa: CASSSGVGSPLHF
cdr3_nt: TGTGCCAGCAGCTCAGGGGTCGGTTCACCCCTCCACTTT

v_call: TRBV6-5
d_call: .
j_call: TRBJ1-2
cdr3_length: 13
clone_size: .
cdr3_aa: CANSPDGNYGYTF
cdr3_nt: TGTGCCAACAGTCCAGACGGAAACTATGGCTACACCTTC

v_call: TRBV15
d_call: .
j_call: TRBJ2-6
cdr3_length: 13
clone_size: .
cdr3_aa: CATSRSGSLVLTF
cdr3_nt: TGTGCCACCAGCAGATCAGGGTCTCTCGTCCTGACTTTC

v_call: TRBV7-9
d_call: TRBD2
j_call: TRBJ2-1
cdr3_length: 16
clone_size: few
cdr3_aa: CASSLGLAGELGEQFF
cdr3_nt: TGTGCCAGCAGCTTAGGCCTAGCGGGGGAACTGGGTGAGCAGTTCTTC

v_call: TRBV9
d_call: TRBD1
j_call: TRBJ2-2
cdr3_length: 16
clone_size: .
cdr3_aa: CASSTWTGGAAGELFF
cdr3_nt: TGTGCCAGCAGCACCTGGACAGGGGGCGCCGCCGGGGAGCTGTTTTTT

v_call: TRBV6-1
d_call: .
j_call: TRBJ2-5
cdr3_length: 13
clone_size: many
cdr3_aa: CASTRTDQETQYF
cdr3_nt: TGTGCCAGCACAAGGACGGACCAAGAGACCCAGTACTTC

v_call: TRBV14
d_call: .
j_call: TRBJ2-7
cdr3_length: 14
clone_size: many
cdr3_aa: CASSPSGRPYEQYF
cdr3_nt: TGTGCCAGCAGCCCGTCGGGGAGGCCCTACGAGCAGTACTTC

v_call: TRBV6-5
d_call: TRBD1
j_call: TRBJ2-7
cdr3_length: 15
clone_size: few
cdr3_aa: CASSYRTGGNYEQYF
cdr3_nt: TGTGCCAGCAGTTACAGGACAGGGGGCAACTACGAGCAGTACTTC

v_call: TRBV5-1
d_call: .
j_call: TRBJ2-2
cdr3_length: 15
clone_size: .
cdr3_aa: CASSSATGNTGELFF
cdr3_nt: TGCGCCAGCAGCTCCGCGACAGGGAACACCGGGGAGCTGTTTTTT

v_call: TRBV20-1
d_call: TRBD1
j_call: TRBJ1-4
cdr3_length: 13
clone_size: few
cdr3_aa: CSASRTGVEKLFF
cdr3_nt: TGCAGTGCTAGTAGGACAGGGGTTGAAAAACTGTTTTTT

v_call: TRBV7-2
d_call: .
j_call: TRBJ2-2
cdr3_length: 13
clone_size: many
cdr3_aa: CASSPDRVGELFF
cdr3_nt: TGTGCCAGCAGCCCGGATCGGGTCGGGGAGCTGTTTTTT

v_call: TRBV15
d_call: TRBD2
j_call: TRBJ2-5
cdr3_length: 16
clone_size: .
cdr3_aa: CATSRRLAGIRETQYF
cdr3_nt: TGTGCCACCAGCAGAAGACTAGCGGGGATTCGGGAGACCCAGTACTTC

v_call: TRBV2
d_call: .
j_call: TRBJ1-4
cdr3_length: 12
clone_size: .
cdr3_aa: CASSEALGKLFF
cdr3_nt: TGTGCCAGCAGTGAAGCGCTAGGAAAACTGTTTTTT

v_call: TRBV9
d_call: .
j_call: TRBJ2-3
cdr3_length: 18
clone_size: .
cdr3_aa: CASSVSPGQAGLTDTQYF
cdr3_nt: TGTGCCAGCAGCGTTTCCCCCGGCCAAGCCGGATTAACAGATACGCAGTATTTT

v_call: TRBV12-3/TRBV12-4
d_call: .
j_call: TRBJ1-6
cdr3_length: 14
clone_size: many
cdr3_aa: CASSLNREISPLHF
cdr3_nt: TGTGCCAGCAGTTTAAACAGGGAAATTTCACCCCTCCACTTT

v_call: TRBV12-3/TRBV12-4
d_call: .
j_call: TRBJ1-2
cdr3_length: 13
clone_size: .
cdr3_aa: CASTRRLLYGYTF
cdr3_nt: TGTGCCAGTACCCGTAGGCTGCTCTATGGCTACACCTTC

v_call: TRBV7-2
d_call: TRBD1
j_call: TRBJ1-3
cdr3_length: 19
clone_size: .
cdr3_aa: CASSESKNGTGGSGNTIYF
cdr3_nt: TGCGCCAGCAGTGAGTCGAAAAATGGGACAGGGGGCTCTGGAAACACCATATATTTT

v_call: TRBV10-3
d_call: .
j_call: TRBJ1-5
cdr3_length: 13
clone_size: once
cdr3_aa: CAISVVGAETQHF
cdr3_nt: TGTGCCATCAGCGTCGTGGGTGCAGAGACCCAGCATTTT

v_call: TRBV5-1
d_call: .
j_call: TRBJ1-1
cdr3_length: 13
clone_size: many
cdr3_aa: CASSSGQNTEAFF
cdr3_nt: TGTGCCAGCAGCTCCGGACAGAACACTGAAGCTTTCTTT

v_call: TRBV10-3
d_call: TRBD1
j_call: TRBJ2-5
cdr3_length: 16
clone_size: .
cdr3_aa: CAISANTGVNQETQYF
cdr3_nt: TGTGCCATCAGTGCCAATACAGGGGTGAACCAAGAGACCCAGTACTTC

v_call: TRBV24-1
d_call: .
j_call: TRBJ1-2
cdr3_length: 14
clone_size: few
cdr3_aa: CATSESNTNYGYTF
cdr3_nt: TGTGCCACCAGTGAGTCAAACACCAACTATGGCTACACCTTC

v_call: TRBV29-1
d_call: .
j_call: TRBJ1-1
cdr3_length: 12
clone_size: .
cdr3_aa: CSSPGRDTEAFF
cdr3_nt: TGCAGCTCACCTGGCCGGGACACTGAAGCTTTCTTT

v_call: TRBV7-9
d_call: .
j_call: TRBJ2-7
cdr3_length: 15
clone_size: .
cdr3_aa: CASSRLRTETYEQYF
cdr3_nt: TGTGCCAGCAGCCGCTTAAGGACCGAGACCTACGAGCAGTACTTC

v_call: TRBV2
d_call: .
j_call: TRBJ2-7
cdr3_length: 15
clone_size: many
cdr3_aa: CASSEGWPGTYEQYF
cdr3_nt: TGTGCCAGCAGTGAAGGTTGGCCGGGTACCTACGAGCAGTACTTC

v_call: TRBV29-1
d_call: .
j_call: TRBJ2-5
cdr3_length: 14
clone_size: many
cdr3_aa: CSVELGGVRETQYF
cdr3_nt: TGCAGCGTCGAGCTAGGGGGGGTCAGGGAGACCCAGTACTTC

v_call: TRBV7-9
d_call: .
j_call: TRBJ2-7
cdr3_length: 13
clone_size: few
cdr3_aa: CASTERRPYEQYF
cdr3_nt: TGTGCCAGCACAGAGAGACGTCCCTACGAGCAGTACTTC

v_call: TRBV20-1
d_call: .
j_call: TRBJ1-6
cdr3_length: 15
clone_size: many
cdr3_aa: CSARESVTYNSPLHF
cdr3_nt: TGCAGTGCTAGAGAGTCCGTGACTTATAATTCACCCCTCCACTTT